The source of this T cell receptor (beta chain) is a study of beta chain features in type 1 diabetes. At the level of the study: In all, 85 million to 130 million sorted cells from all samples were analyzed. Overall study findings and caveats: PCR, the amplification step, might favor shorter templates, equally in patients and controls.

The CDR3 totals 14 residues. V was clipped by 6 bases and J by 3 bases, with 12 bases between them. CDR1 SNHLY and CDR2 FYNNEI come from the germline V gene. In all sorted populations, purity surpassed 98%. This clone showed up just a few times. Its target is unknown. Expressed TCRB transcripts were sequenced because the isolated RNA had all been reverse transcribed beforehand. The table came from immunoSEQ multiplex PCR; TCRdb's copy has only in-frame clones and leaves some out. The sample has 310,000 or so clones, around 8% seen once. Sequences were obtained from central memory CD4+ T cells from blood. The chain recombines TRBV2 with TRBJ1-3; possible D gene TRBD1, 6 bases. The receptor was derived from a woman younger than 35 in good health. CDR3 in amino acids: CASSAQGFGNTIYF. Here the CDR3 DNA reads TGTGCCAGCAGCGCTCAGGGGTTTGGAAACACCATATATTTT.